This T cell receptor beta chain was profiled in a study of control samples from healthy donors and cancer patients. Sequenced by immunoSEQ multiplex PCR; TCRdb stores in-frame clones only, minus some. The sample includes 200,000 or so clones, over 90% of them seen just once. Germline V CDR1 and CDR2: MDHEN, SYDVKM. V gave up 2 bases and J gave up 2 bases, with 13 bases separating them. CDR3 size: 16 residues. This clonotype was sampled from a man aged 50 to 60 in good health. This rearrangement joins TRBV28 to TRBJ1-5; D call uncertain. Specimen: blood. CDR3 loop: CASSLAGGEGNQPQHF. The CDR3 DNA is TGTGCCAGCAGTTTAGCAGGCGGGGAGGGCAATCAGCCCCAGCATTTT.